This record covers a single TCR beta chain. Using immunoSEQ multiplex PCR, the repertoire was profiled, and TCRdb retains in-frame clones only, with some absent. There are 230,000 or so clones in the sample; roughly 90% occur only once, and around 3.8% lies in the top ten. The CDR3 runs 15 residues. Losses at the gene ends were 4 bases for V and 3 bases for J; bases not matched to a gene: 6. Germline V gene data show CDR1 as MGHDK and CDR2 as SYGVNS. Individuals aged 18 to 89 years were recruited from 24 US areas. Membership in each cohort depended on participant-reported clinical history. The sample comes from a study of blood T cell repertoires in COVID-19.

The chain has TRBV25-1 and TRBJ2-7; 10 positions agree with TRBD1. The TCR was taken from a woman in her 40s with acute COVID-19. The specimen was PBMCs or T cells enriched from blood (not recorded which). The CDR3: CASSGGDRGLYEQYF. In DNA form, the CDR3 reads TGTGCCAGCAGTGGCGGGGACAGGGGACTCTACGAGCAGTACTTC.